Below, 28 T cell receptor beta chains from the same sample are listed, as sequenced in a study of shared clonotypes between healthy human individuals. Clones were sequenced by immunoSEQ multiplex PCR, and TCRdb holds only the in-frame ones, with some missing. This table has some 2,000,000 clones, approximately 95% appearing once. Sequenced sample: naive CD4+ T cells sorted from blood. This sample's subset: CD45RA+ positively selected. The receptors stem from a man between 18 and 35 years old in good health.

V gene TRBV5-4 combines with J gene TRBJ2-5; 9 nucleotides align to TRBD2. The V gene's germline CDR1 is SGHNT and CDR2 YYREEE (reference sequence). The V segment lost 3 bases and the J segment 2 bases; nucleotides outside the gene matches: 5. The CDR3 has 15 amino acids. DNA for the CDR3: TGTGCCAGCAGCTGGAAGGCGGGGGGGCAAGAGACCCAGTACTTC. It encodes CASSWKAGGQETQYF.

The chain has TRBV2 and TRBJ2-2; D could derive from TRBD1 or TRBD2 (5 bases each). Trimming cost V 8 bases and J 0 bases, with 13 bases left between them. The CDR3 extends over 15 amino acids. Germline CDR1 reads SNHLY; CDR2 reads FYNNEI. CDR3 sequence reads: CASGGRGTNTGELFF. The CDR3, as DNA: TGTGCCAGCGGGGGTCGGGGTACGAACACCGGGGAGCTGTTTTTT.

For this clone: In the same sample, other DNA sequences code for this CDR3. The V and J genes are TRBV7-2 and TRBJ2-1; TRBD2 agrees at 15 bases. J was trimmed by 9 bases and V by 5 bases; bases with no gene match: 5. The CDR3 contains 15 residues. CDR1 is SGHTA and CDR2 is FQGNSA in the germline V gene. As DNA, the CDR3 is TGTGCCAGCAGCCTTCGGACTAGCGGGAGGGGTGAGCAGTTCTTC. This gives the protein CASSLRTSGRGEQFF. Supplemented by reference TRBV7-2 and TRBJ2-1, the full variable domain reads GAGVSQSPSNKVTEKGKDVELRCDPISGHTALYWYRQSLGQGLEFLIYFQGNSAPDKSGLPSDRFSAERTGGSVSTLTIQRTQQEDSAVYLCASSLRTSGRGEQFFGPGTRLTVL.

The table lists this clone with a count of one. The chain has TRBV11-2 and TRBJ2-5, with TRBD1 matching 10 bases. Germline V gene data show CDR1 as SGHAT and CDR2 as FQNNGV. This CDR3 region has 15 residues. Trimming removed 3 bases from V and 4 bases from J; junction bases left unmatched: 5. The CDR3 DNA sequence: TGTGCCAGCAGCTTGGATCGACAGGGGGCAGAGACCCAGTACTTC. Protein: CASSLDRQGAETQYF.

This clone came up once. This chain connects TRBV27 to TRBJ2-3; unclear D gene. Germline CDR1 MNHEY, CDR2 SMNVEV (reference sequence). Between the trimmed V and J ends, which lost 5 bases and 2 bases, there was a span of 8 bases. The CDR3 contains 13 residues. The CDR3: CASSSRFTDTQYF. The CDR3 DNA reads TGTGCCAGCAGTAGTCGATTCACAGATACGCAGTATTTT.

The count of this clone is one. V gene TRBV29-1 combines with J gene TRBJ1-2, with D possibly matching TRBD1 (5 bases). Germline V gene lookup returns CDR1 SQVTM and CDR2 ANQGSEA. V shed 8 bases and J shed 2 bases, with 12 bases lying between them. CDR3 length equals 12 residues. The DNA of the CDR3 is TGCAGCACCTGGGACGGAAACTATGGCTACACCTTC. It yields the protein CSTWDGNYGYTF.

The CDR3 protein is CASRGIGQPNTEAFF. CDR3 DNA sequence: TGCGCCAGCAGGGGAATTGGACAGCCGAACACTGAAGCTTTCTTT. V and J are TRBV5-1 and TRBJ1-1; D may be TRBD1 (6 bases). CDR3 length equals 15 residues. V was trimmed by 5 bases and J by 1 base, leaving 15 bases between them. Germline V gene lookup returns CDR1 SGHRS and CDR2 YFSETQ.

The J gene is TRBJ2-3, the V gene TRBV29-1, with TRBD2 matching over 7 bases. CDR1 and CDR2 (germline): SQVTM, ANQGSEA. After removal of 6 bases from V and 4 bases from J, the junction contained 10 bases not matched to a gene. The CDR3 is 14 residues long. The DNA for the CDR3 is TGCAGCGTGCCCCCCTTTGCGGGAGCAGATACGCAGTATTTT. Translated, it gives CSVPPFAGADTQYF.

The rearrangement uses TRBV30 and TRBJ2-3, with 8 bases lining up with TRBD2. The V gene's germline CDR1 is GTSNPN and CDR2 SVGIG (reference sequence). The CDR3 is 14 amino acids. J lost 6 bases, V lost 3 bases, and 8 bases had no gene match. The CDR3 DNA is TGTGCCTGGAGCAGGGACTCGGGGGGGGATACGCAGTATTTT. It translates to CAWSRDSGGDTQYF.

This clone was seen once. This chain joins TRBV12-5 and TRBJ1-1, with 7 bases that match TRBD1. CDR1 is LGHNT and CDR2 is FRNRAP in the germline V gene. The ends lost 2 bases at V and 4 bases at J; junction bases unmatched: 10. This CDR3 region has 16 residues. CDR3 DNA: TGTGCTAGTGGTTTGACCCATACAGGGGAAGGCACTGAAGCTTTCTTT. Its translation: CASGLTHTGEGTEAFF.

The chain employs TRBV19 and TRBJ1-1; D is unclear. The CDR3 extends over 13 amino acids. V was pared by 5 bases and J by 2 bases, with 9 bases between. The germline CDR1 and CDR2 sequences are LNHDA and SQIVND (reference sequence). The CDR3 region is CASSVHGNTEAFF. The DNA for the CDR3 is TGTGCCAGTAGTGTACACGGCAACACTGAAGCTTTCTTT.

The sample holds one count of this clone. The chain links TRBV10-3 to TRBJ2-2; perhaps TRBD1 as D (6 bases). Germline V gives CDR1 ENHRY, CDR2 SYGVKD. This CDR3 spans 16 amino acids. V lost 3 bases, J lost 5 bases, and 16 bases lay in between. The CDR3 sequence: CAISDRQGSLTGELFF. The CDR3 DNA reads as TGTGCCATCAGTGATAGGCAGGGGTCGTTGACCGGGGAGCTGTTTTTT.

This clone was seen only once. This chain connects TRBV5-1 to TRBJ1-3; a weak D match, TRBD1 (5 bases). Looked up from germline, CDR1 is SGHRS and CDR2 is YFSETQ. With 1 base removed from V and 5 bases from J, the gap between germline ends came to 10 bases. The CDR3 consists of 14 residues. The chain's CDR3 is CASSLSRERNTIYF. The CDR3 DNA follows: TGCGCCAGCAGCTTGTCCAGGGAACGAAACACCATATATTTT.

V is TRBV7-3 and J is TRBJ2-7; 7 bases fit TRBD1. From germline, CDR1 is SGHTA and CDR2 FQGTGA. V was clipped by 5 bases and J by 1 base; unmatched bases: 5. CDR3 size: 14 residues. DNA of the CDR3: TGTGCCAGCAGCAGGGACAGCCAGTCCTACGAGCAGTACTTC. Amino acid sequence: CASSRDSQSYEQYF.

The chain joins TRBV27 to TRBJ1-2; 9 positions agree with TRBD1. Germline V gives CDR1 MNHEY, CDR2 SMNVEV (reference sequence). The CDR3 extends over 13 amino acids. V shed 8 bases, J shed 7 bases, and the junction held 8 bases outside the gene matches. The CDR3 sequence: CASGADRGAGYTF. The CDR3, as DNA: TGTGCCAGCGGCGCGGACAGGGGAGCTGGCTACACCTTC.

Notes on this clone: Other nucleotide sequences in the sample specify the same CDR3. The chain employs TRBV6-5 and TRBJ2-2; D gene uncertain. V lost 0 bases to trimming and J lost 5 bases, with 4 bases between them. Germline CDR1 reads MNHEY; CDR2 reads SVGAGI. The CDR3 length is 13 residues. In DNA, the CDR3 is TGTGCCAGCAGTTACTCGGGAACCGGGGAGCTGTTTTTT. It yields the protein CASSYSGTGELFF.

This chain uses TRBV10-2 with TRBJ1-4; 8 bases are a match to TRBD1. V was clipped by 6 bases and J by 2 bases; unmatched bases: 5. This CDR3 is built from 15 residues. CDR1 is WSHSY and CDR2 is SAAADI in the germline V gene. In DNA form, the CDR3 reads TGCGCCAGCAGCCAGGACAGGGTCACTAATGAAAAACTGTTTTTT. Its translation: CASSQDRVTNEKLFF.

About this clone itself: Being one base from a much bigger clone, this may be a read error. The CDR3: CASSLGATGELFF. The CDR3, as DNA: TGTGCCAGCAGCTTAGGAGCTACCGGGGAGCTGTTTTTT. V usage is TRBV11-2 and J usage is TRBJ2-2; unclear D gene. Trimming removed 1 base at V and 5 bases at J, with 5 bases between. This CDR3 is built from 13 residues. From germline, CDR1 is SGHAT and CDR2 FQNNGV. Based on the CDR3 plus reference TRBV11-2 and TRBJ2-2, the full variable domain is EAGVAQSPRYKIIEKRQSVAFWCNPISGHATLYWYQQILGQGPKLLIQFQNNGVVDDSQLPKDRFSAERLKGVDSTLKIQPAKLEDSAVYLCASSLGATGELFFGEGSRLTVL.

The rearrangement links TRBV5-1 to TRBJ2-5; 13 bases are a match to TRBD2. After removal of 1 base from V and 2 bases from J, the junction contained 5 bases not matched to a gene. Germline V gene data show CDR1 as SGHRS and CDR2 as YFSETQ. This CDR3 spans 17 amino acids. In DNA, the CDR3 is TGCGCCAGCAGCTTGACGGGACTAGCGGGGTCGCAAGAGACCCAGTACTTC. It yields the protein CASSLTGLAGSQETQYF.

V and J are TRBV7-9 and TRBJ1-6; 7 nucleotides line up with TRBD1. V lost 5 bases and J lost 11; bases outside the gene matches: 9. The CDR3 is made up of 14 amino acids. Germline V gives CDR1 SEHNR, CDR2 FQNEAQ (reference sequence). This CDR3 is CASSPRGRSTPLHF. As DNA, the CDR3 is TGTGCCAGCAGCCCCAGGGGGAGGTCGACACCCCTCCACTTT.

V and J are TRBV10-3 and TRBJ1-6, with no clear D. The CDR3 is 13 amino acids. Trimming removed 11 bases at V and 8 bases at J, with 16 bases between. The germline CDR1 and CDR2 sequences are ENHRY and SYGVKD. The DNA for the CDR3 is TGTGCCTCCGGGCCCTCCCGGGATTCACCCCTCCACTTT. Translated: CASGPSRDSPLHF.

About this clone itself: Other nucleotide sequences from this sample produce the same CDR3. This chain joins TRBV6-1 and TRBJ1-2; TRBD1 matches at 8 bases. The V gene's germline CDR1 is MNHNS and CDR2 SASEGT. V was clipped by 1 base and J by 3 bases; unmatched bases: 1. The CDR3 runs 14 residues. The DNA of the CDR3 is TGTGCCAGCAGTGAAGGACAGGGGTACTATGGCTACACCTTC. Encoded protein: CASSEGQGYYGYTF.

This clone appeared once. This chain uses TRBV5-1 with TRBJ2-3, with TRBD1 matching 8 bases. The J segment lost 2 bases and the V segment lost 5 bases, leaving 7 bases of the junction unmatched. The CDR3 is made up of 15 amino acids. Germline CDR1 SGHRS, CDR2 YFSETQ. CDR3 nucleotides: TGCGCCAGCAGTAAAACAGGGGGGAACACAGATACGCAGTATTTT. This sequence encodes CASSKTGGNTDTQYF. Variable domain in full (rest from reference TRBV5-1 and TRBJ2-3): KAGVTQTPRYLIKTRGQQVTLSCSPISGHRSVSWYQQTPGQGLQFLFEYFSETQRNKGNFPGRFSGRQFSNSRSEMNVSTLELGDSALYLCASSKTGGNTDTQYFGPGTRLTVL.

The rearrangement joins TRBV27 to TRBJ2-7; 7 positions agree with TRBD1. The CDR3 contains 15 residues. Losses at the gene ends were 3 bases for V and 2 bases for J; bases not matched to a gene: 7. Germline assignment: CDR1 MNHEY and CDR2 SMNVEV (reference sequence). CDR3 region: CASSFPQGVTYEQYF. In nucleotides, the CDR3 is TGTGCCAGCAGTTTTCCCCAGGGGGTAACCTACGAGCAGTACTTC.

For this clone: Other DNA sequences of this sample code for an identical CDR3. The J gene is TRBJ2-7, the V gene TRBV6-5; D is unresolved. The CDR3 totals 11 residues. The V and J ends lost 4 bases and 4 bases respectively, with 5 bases between them. CDR1 is MNHEY and CDR2 is SVGAGI in the germline V gene. The CDR3 region has the DNA TGTGCCAGCAGTTCGTTATACGAGCAGTACTTC. Translation gives CASSSLYEQYF.

Worth noting for this clone: Other DNA variants within this sample encode the same CDR3. The chain employs TRBV4-1 and TRBJ1-1; D not resolved. The CDR3 covers 16 residues. From germline, CDR1 is MGHRA and CDR2 YSYEKL. Trimming removed 0 bases at V and 0 bases at J, with 11 bases between. The CDR3 DNA reads TGCGCCAGCAGCCAAGATCGAGGCAGCTTGAACACTGAAGCTTTCTTT. This gives the protein CASSQDRGSLNTEAFF.

The rearrangement links TRBV10-2 to TRBJ2-5, with TRBD2 identical over 12 bases. V was pared by 3 bases and J by 5 bases, with 7 bases of the junction left unmatched. Germline loops: CDR1 WSHSY, CDR2 SAAADI. The CDR3 spans 16 residues. CDR3 sequence (DNA): TGCGCCAGCAGTGAACCTAGCGGGAGGGCCGGGGAGACCCAGTACTTC. Amino acids: CASSEPSGRAGETQYF.

V is TRBV10-3 and J is TRBJ1-2; D is ambiguous. This CDR3 has 15 amino acids. Trimming took 2 bases from V and 7 from J, leaving 17 bases between them. The germline gives CDR1 ENHRY, CDR2 SYGVKD. CDR3 bases: TGTGCCATCAGTGAGACCCCGGGAGTCTACTCTGGCTACACCTTC. Its translation is CAISETPGVYSGYTF.